The rows below give T cell receptor beta chains drawn from one sample of a study of OX40 agonist ivuxolimab in advanced cancers. Clones were read by immunoSEQ multiplex PCR, and TCRdb kept only the in-frame ones, dropping some. The sample shows under 85,000 clones, about nine tenths of them seen only once. The sequenced sample was CD4+ or CD8+ T cells sorted from blood, obtained in a trial of the OX40 agonist ivuxolimab. The receptors here all came from an adult with an advanced solid tumor such as melanoma, head and neck, liver or kidney cancer. The CDR3 runs from the conserved cysteine through the conserved F or W. D genes are given only for firm matches. Expanded clones are given a class, and other clones once, few, many or no size at all.

D: NA; J: TRBJ2-1; size: NA; V: TRBV6-6; DNA: TGTGCCAGCAGTTACGGGCCAGGGCCCTACAATGAGCAGTTCTTC; CDR3: CASSYGPGPYNEQFF
D: NA; J: TRBJ2-7; size: few; V: TRBV28; DNA: TGTGCCAGCAGTTCTCGTCTGACAGGATACTCCTACGAGCAGTACTTC; CDR3: CASSSRLTGYSYEQYF
D: TRBD1; J: TRBJ1-5; size: NA; V: TRBV14; DNA: TGTGCCAGCAGCCGAAAACCGGGACAGGGGGCGCTGATAAGTCAGCCCCAGCATTTT; CDR3: CASSRKPGQGALISQPQHF
D: TRBD2; J: TRBJ2-5; size: NA; V: TRBV11-2; DNA: TGTGCCAGCAGCTTAGCGGGGGGTAGGGAAGAGACCCAGTACTTC; CDR3: CASSLAGGREETQYF
D: TRBD1; J: TRBJ2-7; size: NA; V: TRBV5-1; DNA: TGCGCCAGCAGCTCCCCGGGACAGGGGGTCCACGAGCAGTACTTC; CDR3: CASSSPGQGVHEQYF
D: NA; J: TRBJ1-3; size: once; V: TRBV28; DNA: TGTGCCAGCAGTTTCTCGGGAAACACCATATATTTT; CDR3: CASSFSGNTIYF
D: NA; J: TRBJ1-2; size: NA; V: TRBV5-1; DNA: TGCGCCAGCAGGGTTCAAACAGGGAACTATGGCTACACCTTC; CDR3: CASRVQTGNYGYTF
D: NA; J: TRBJ1-5; size: NA; V: TRBV6-1; DNA: TGTGCCAGCACAACATCCGGGATCAATCAGCCCCAGCATTTT; CDR3: CASTTSGINQPQHF
D: NA; J: TRBJ1-1; size: few; V: TRBV28; DNA: TGTGCCAGCAGTTCAACAACACAGAGTGAAGCTTTCTTT; CDR3: CASSSTTQSEAFF
D: TRBD2; J: TRBJ2-2; size: NA; V: TRBV9; DNA: TGTGCCAGCAGCGTAGGTACGGGGGGAAACACCGGGGAGCTGTTTTTT; CDR3: CASSVGTGGNTGELFF
D: TRBD1; J: TRBJ2-1; size: NA; V: TRBV11-1; DNA: TGTGCCAGCAGCTTATTTCAAGGGGGCATGGGCTCCTACAATGAGCAGTTCTTC; CDR3: CASSLFQGGMGSYNEQFF
D: NA; J: TRBJ1-5; size: NA; V: TRBV19; DNA: TGTGCCAGTAGTATAGCTGAAGGGGGAGATAGCAATCAGCCCCAGCATTTT; CDR3: CASSIAEGGDSNQPQHF
D: NA; J: TRBJ2-7; size: NA; V: TRBV19; DNA: TGTGCCACCCGGGACAAGACCTACGAGCAGTACTTC; CDR3: CATRDKTYEQYF
D: TRBD1; J: TRBJ1-2; size: NA; V: TRBV6-6; DNA: TGTGCCACCTCGGACAGGACCTCCTTTGGCTACACCTTC; CDR3: CATSDRTSFGYTF
D: TRBD1; J: TRBJ1-6; size: NA; V: TRBV6-1; DNA: TGTGCCAGCAGTGAGCGGGGACAGGGAGGGCCCCTCCACTTT; CDR3: CASSERGQGGPLHF
D: TRBD2; J: TRBJ2-1; size: NA; V: TRBV9; DNA: TGTGCCAGCAGCGTAGCTTTCGGGGAGGGGTACAATGAGCAGTTCTTC; CDR3: CASSVAFGEGYNEQFF